This paragraph covers one TCR beta chain sequence. Some clones are missing from TCRdb's copy, which holds only in-frame ones; the method was immunoSEQ multiplex PCR. The sample contains around 25,000 clones, around 87% of which appear only once. These data are taken from a study of T cell responses to AZD1222 COVID-19 vaccine. V dropped 1 base and J dropped 2 bases, with 8 bases sitting between them. Germline CDR1 reads SQVTM; CDR2 reads ANQGSEA. The CDR3 extends over 13 amino acids. The TCR originated in an adult who received the AZD1222 COVID-19 vaccine. The J gene is TRBJ1-2, the V gene TRBV29-1, with D maybe TRBD1 (5 bases). The sequencing used peripheral blood, collected 28 days after the second AZD1222 dose. CDR3 DNA sequence: TGCAGCGTTGAAGGGGGGTGGAACTATGGCTACACCTTC. This sequence encodes CSVEGGWNYGYTF.